This is a list of T cell receptor beta chains from one sample in a study of blood T cell repertoires in COVID-19. Repertoires were generated with immunoSEQ multiplex PCR, while TCRdb's copy carries only in-frame clones and drops some. The sample lists tens of thousands of clones, around 80% occurring once. The sample consisted of peripheral blood. The receptors originated from a human donor in a cohort sampled during active COVID-19. CDR3s include the opening cysteine and the closing phenylalanine or tryptophan. The order of the fields is V gene, D gene, J gene, clone size, CDR3 DNA, CDR3 protein. D genes are given only for firm matches. Where a row states a size, it is once, few, many or the class of an expanded clone; other rows omit it.

V: TRBV28
D: TRBD2
J: TRBJ2-1
size: -
DNA: TGTGCCAGCAGCCGTAGCGGGAGATACAATGAGCAGTTCTTC
CDR3: CASSRSGRYNEQFF

V: TRBV10-3
D: TRBD1
J: TRBJ1-1
size: -
DNA: TGTGCCATCAGTGATCCGGGACAGCACACTGAAGCTTTCTTT
CDR3: CAISDPGQHTEAFF

V: TRBV9
D: -
J: TRBJ2-2
size: -
DNA: TGTGCCAGCAGCGTAGATAGCGGTACGAACACCGGGGAGCTGTTTTTT
CDR3: CASSVDSGTNTGELFF

V: TRBV19
D: -
J: TRBJ1-4
size: once
DNA: TGTGCCAGTAGACCGCGGGGAGGGGCTGCAACTAATGAAAAACTGTTTTTT
CDR3: CASRPRGGAATNEKLFF

V: TRBV6-5
D: TRBD2
J: TRBJ2-2
size: -
DNA: TGTGCCAGCAGTTCACTAGCGGACACCGGGGAGCTGTTTTTT
CDR3: CASSSLADTGELFF

V: TRBV5-1
D: TRBD2
J: TRBJ2-1
size: -
DNA: TGCGCCAGCAGCTTTACTAGCGGGGCCTACAATGAGCAGTTCTTC
CDR3: CASSFTSGAYNEQFF

V: TRBV14
D: TRBD1
J: TRBJ1-1
size: -
DNA: TGTGCCAGCAGCCAAGGTTTGGGACAGGGGAGTTTCACTGAAGCTTTCTTT
CDR3: CASSQGLGQGSFTEAFF

V: TRBV3-1/TRBV3-2
D: TRBD2
J: TRBJ2-7
size: -
DNA: TGTGCCAGCAGCCGTGAGGCCCGGCTAGCGGGAATCCACGAGCAGTACTTC
CDR3: CASSREARLAGIHEQYF

V: TRBV7-2
D: TRBD2
J: TRBJ2-3
size: -
DNA: TGTGCCAGCAGTTTGAGCGGGGGGCCCCAGGATACGCAGTATTTT
CDR3: CASSLSGGPQDTQYF

V: TRBV4-2
D: TRBD1
J: TRBJ1-6
size: -
DNA: TGTGCCAGCAGCCACGGTGACACCGGGACAGGGAGTTCACCCCTCCACTTT
CDR3: CASSHGDTGTGSSPLHF

V: TRBV5-6
D: -
J: TRBJ1-2
size: -
DNA: TGTGCCAGCAGCAGAGGGCCGGGGGAAGACAACTATGGCTACACCTTC
CDR3: CASSRGPGEDNYGYTF

V: TRBV9
D: TRBD2
J: TRBJ2-1
size: few
DNA: TGTGCCAGCAGCGTCACTAGCGGGGGGGCCAATGAGCAGTTCTTC
CDR3: CASSVTSGGANEQFF

V: TRBV19
D: -
J: TRBJ2-7
size: -
DNA: TGTGCCAGTAGTATAGAAACGGGAACCTACGAGCAGTACTTC
CDR3: CASSIETGTYEQYF

V: TRBV6-2/TRBV6-3
D: TRBD2
J: TRBJ2-3
size: -
DNA: TGTGCCAGCAGTAGTAGCGGGGGAAACACAGATACGCAGTATTTT
CDR3: CASSSSGGNTDTQYF

V: TRBV5-1
D: TRBD1
J: TRBJ2-7
size: few
DNA: TGCGCCAGCAGCGCTGGGACAGCTTCGTCCGAGCAGTACTTC
CDR3: CASSAGTASSEQYF

V: TRBV5-6
D: TRBD1
J: TRBJ2-3
size: few
DNA: TGTGCCAGCAGCGATAGACAGGGTGGGTATTCCACGCAGTATTTT
CDR3: CASSDRQGGYSTQYF

V: TRBV18
D: TRBD2
J: TRBJ2-1
size: -
DNA: TGTGCCAGCTCACCACCGAGCGGGAGGGTCGGTGAGCAGTTCTTC
CDR3: CASSPPSGRVGEQFF

V: TRBV18
D: -
J: TRBJ2-1
size: -
DNA: TGTGCCAGCTCACCTTTATTCAATGAGCAGTTCTTC
CDR3: CASSPLFNEQFF

V: TRBV9
D: -
J: TRBJ2-7
size: -
DNA: TGTGCCAGCAGCCCGGAACCAAGCGGGTACGAGCAGTACTTC
CDR3: CASSPEPSGYEQYF

V: TRBV5-1
D: TRBD1
J: TRBJ2-7
size: -
DNA: TGCGCCAGCAGCTCGACAGGGGGCTCCTACGAGCAGTACTTC
CDR3: CASSSTGGSYEQYF

V: TRBV9
D: -
J: TRBJ2-3
size: -
DNA: TGTGCCAGCAGCGTAGGACAGCTTAGCACAGATACGCAGTATTTT
CDR3: CASSVGQLSTDTQYF

V: TRBV5-1
D: TRBD1
J: TRBJ1-2
size: -
DNA: TGCGCCAGCAGCTTGGAGTACAGGGGCTATGGCTACACCTTC
CDR3: CASSLEYRGYGYTF

V: TRBV28
D: TRBD1
J: TRBJ2-7
size: few
DNA: TGTGCCAGCAGTACGCCGGGACAGAGCTCCTACGAGCAGTACTTC
CDR3: CASSTPGQSSYEQYF

V: TRBV7-9
D: TRBD1
J: TRBJ2-5
size: -
DNA: TGTGCCAGCAGCCTCCAAACAGGGGGCCGAGAGACCCAGTACTTC
CDR3: CASSLQTGGRETQYF

V: TRBV15
D: -
J: TRBJ1-5
size: -
DNA: TGTGCCACCAGCAGTGGCAGGTTACCCAATCAGCCCCAGCATTTT
CDR3: CATSSGRLPNQPQHF

V: TRBV28
D: -
J: TRBJ1-1
size: -
DNA: TGTGCCAGCAGATCAGGGGCCCCGAACACTGAAGCTTTCTTT
CDR3: CASRSGAPNTEAFF

V: TRBV29-1
D: TRBD1
J: TRBJ2-7
size: -
DNA: TGCAGCGTTACCGGGACAGGGTCCTACGAGCAGTACTTC
CDR3: CSVTGTGSYEQYF

V: TRBV7-7
D: -
J: TRBJ2-7
size: few
DNA: TGTGCTAGCAGCTTAGTTGTAGTAAGGGGCATCTCCTACGAGCAGTACTTC
CDR3: CASSLVVVRGISYEQYF

V: TRBV7-2
D: -
J: TRBJ1-2
size: -
DNA: TGTGCCAGCAGCTTAGAGCGGGACTATGGCTACACCTTC
CDR3: CASSLERDYGYTF

V: TRBV29-1
D: -
J: TRBJ2-1
size: -
DNA: TGCAGCGTTGAATCCTCGAATCGGAATGAGCAGTTCTTC
CDR3: CSVESSNRNEQFF

V: TRBV10-3
D: -
J: TRBJ2-7
size: -
DNA: TGTGCCATCCGGGATGCATCCTACGAGCAGTACTTC
CDR3: CAIRDASYEQYF

V: TRBV4-3
D: TRBD1
J: TRBJ2-7
size: -
DNA: TGCGCCAGCAGCCAGGCAGGACAGGGGGGGTACGAGCAGTACTTC
CDR3: CASSQAGQGGYEQYF

V: TRBV3-1/TRBV3-2
D: TRBD2
J: TRBJ2-5
size: -
DNA: TGTGCCAGCAGCCAAGGACTAGCGGGAGGCGAGACCCAGTACTTC
CDR3: CASSQGLAGGETQYF

V: TRBV19
D: TRBD1
J: TRBJ1-5
size: few
DNA: TGTGCCAGTAGTACCTGGGACAGGCTAACTATCAATCAGCCCCAGCATTTT
CDR3: CASSTWDRLTINQPQHF

V: TRBV6-1
D: TRBD2
J: TRBJ2-3
size: -
DNA: TGTGCCAGCAGTGAACAGGTCGGCGGGGGAGATACGCAGTATTTT
CDR3: CASSEQVGGGDTQYF

V: TRBV4-1
D: TRBD2
J: TRBJ2-3
size: once
DNA: TGCGCCAGCAGCCCCGGGACTACTAGCACAGATACGCAGTATTTT
CDR3: CASSPGTTSTDTQYF

V: TRBV27
D: -
J: TRBJ2-2
size: -
DNA: TGTGCCAGCAGTTTATCCTGGACAGTTAACACCGGGGAGCTGTTTTTT
CDR3: CASSLSWTVNTGELFF

V: TRBV19
D: TRBD1
J: TRBJ1-5
size: few
DNA: TGTGCCAGTAGTATTGGGACAGGGGGCGGGAATCAGCCCCAGCATTTT
CDR3: CASSIGTGGGNQPQHF

V: TRBV28
D: -
J: TRBJ2-5
size: -
DNA: TGTGCCAGCATCGGAGAGACCCAGTACTTC
CDR3: CASIGETQYF

V: TRBV29-1
D: TRBD2
J: TRBJ2-3
size: few
DNA: TGCAGCGTTGGGGGCGGGAGGGACACAGATACGCAGTATTTT
CDR3: CSVGGGRDTDTQYF

V: TRBV5-1
D: TRBD2
J: TRBJ2-1
size: -
DNA: TGCGCCAGCAGCTTGGCCGGACTAGCGGAATGGGGTGAGCAGTTCTTC
CDR3: CASSLAGLAEWGEQFF

V: TRBV7-2
D: -
J: TRBJ2-3
size: -
DNA: TGTGCCAGCAGCTTACTGGCAGGGAGGCCTACGCAGTATTTT
CDR3: CASSLLAGRPTQYF

V: TRBV3-1/TRBV3-2
D: -
J: TRBJ2-7
size: -
DNA: TGTGCCAGCAGCCAAGGAGGGACCTACGAGCAGTACTTC
CDR3: CASSQGGTYEQYF

V: TRBV4-1
D: -
J: TRBJ1-5
size: -
DNA: TGCGCCAGCAGCCAAGGACAGGCAATCAATCAGCCCCAGCATTTT
CDR3: CASSQGQAINQPQHF

V: TRBV11-2
D: TRBD2
J: TRBJ2-3
size: -
DNA: TGTGCCAGCAGCTTAGGACTAGCGGGAGTAGATACGCAGTATTTT
CDR3: CASSLGLAGVDTQYF

V: TRBV7-8
D: -
J: TRBJ1-1
size: once
DNA: TGTGCCAGCACAGAGTCGGAGCTTCATCAAGCTTTCTTT
CDR3: CASTESELHQAFF

V: TRBV6-1
D: TRBD1
J: TRBJ2-2
size: -
DNA: TGTGCCGGCAGTGAAGGGACAGCCACCGGGGAGCTGTTTTTT
CDR3: CAGSEGTATGELFF

V: TRBV3-1/TRBV3-2
D: -
J: TRBJ1-6
size: -
DNA: TGTGCCAGCAGCGCGCGGGACCGGAACTCACCCCTCCACTTT
CDR3: CASSARDRNSPLHF

V: TRBV10-3
D: -
J: TRBJ1-4
size: few
DNA: TGTGCCATCAGTGTAGATAATGAAAAACTGTTTTTT
CDR3: CAISVDNEKLFF

V: TRBV2
D: TRBD1
J: TRBJ2-7
size: -
DNA: TGTGCCAGCACGGGACAGGAGGGAGGCGAGCAGTACTTC
CDR3: CASTGQEGGEQYF

V: TRBV11-2
D: TRBD2
J: TRBJ2-3
size: -
DNA: TGTGCCAGCAGCTTAGACCTACTAGCGGGAGTAACAGATACGCAGTATTTT
CDR3: CASSLDLLAGVTDTQYF